Following are 8 T cell receptor beta chains from one sample sequenced in a study of T-cell memory formation after mild COVID-19. TCRdb reprocessed the 5' RACE reads via MiXCR and lists one record per CDR3 protein. This table holds around 320,000 distinct CDR3 sequences, 25% to 30% found once. The sample taken for sequencing was PBMCs or a T cell subset sorted from them (not recorded which). These receptors were obtained from an adult woman who had mild COVID-19 (a few samples of this study predate the infection). Cell type and time point are not known.

This clonotype appeared a few times. This rearrangement joins TRBV3-1 to TRBJ2-1; 7 nucleotides agree with TRBD2. Germline-derived CDR1 and CDR2 are LGHDT and YNNKEL (reference sequence). Trimming at V came to 4 bases and at J to 5 bases, leaving 11 bases not matched to a gene. This CDR3 contains 16 residues. Here the CDR3 reads CASSLMAGVHHNEQFF. CDR3 DNA: TGTGCCAGCAGCCTCATGGCGGGGGTTCACCACAATGAGCAGTTCTTC.

This clonotype was picked up a small number of times. This chain joins TRBV15 and TRBJ2-7; 9 bases are shared with TRBD2. Per the germline V gene, CDR1 is LNHNV and CDR2 is YYDKDF (reference sequence). The CDR3 has 14 residues. With V trimmed by 0 bases and J by 7 bases, 4 bases remained unmatched. CDR3 sequence reads: CATSRDIAGEEQYF. DNA of the CDR3: TGTGCCACCAGCAGAGATATAGCGGGAGAAGAGCAGTACTTC.

The chain employs TRBV4-1 and TRBJ2-2; D gene uncertain. The germline CDR1 and CDR2 sequences are MGHRA and YSYEKL. V dropped 3 bases and J dropped 3 bases, with 20 bases sitting between them. This CDR3 is built from 18 residues. The CDR3 bases are TGCGCCAGCAGCCAGGCACCTTTTGGGGAATTGCACACCGGGGAGCTGTTTTTT. Protein sequence: CASSQAPFGELHTGELFF.

The chain is built from TRBV15 and TRBJ2-7; D not certain. Germline V CDR1 and CDR2: LNHNV, YYDKDF (reference sequence). V was trimmed by 2 bases and J by 5 bases, leaving 7 bases between them. The CDR3 runs to 12 residues. The CDR3 DNA reads as TGTGCCACCAGCAGACTAAGGCACGAGCAGTACTTC. It yields the protein CATSRLRHEQYF.

This rearrangement joins TRBV6-5 to TRBJ2-7, with a possible D match to TRBD1 (6 bases). V lost 5 bases and J 5 bases, leaving 22 bases between the germline ends. CDR1 is MNHEY, CDR2 SVGAGI, per germline. The CDR3 has 16 amino acids. CDR3 DNA: TGTGCCAGCAGTCACACACCAGGGGTGGGAACCCACGAGCAGTACTTC. Its protein is CASSHTPGVGTHEQYF.

V and J are TRBV15 and TRBJ2-5, with TRBD2 matching over 14 bases. This CDR3 is 18 amino acids long. Trimming at V came to 7 bases and at J to 4 bases, leaving 14 bases not matched to a gene. Germline CDR1 and CDR2: LNHNV and YYDKDF (reference sequence). CDR3 protein: CATTRWSPGTSGGETQYF. The CDR3 coding sequence is TGTGCCACCACTCGATGGTCCCCCGGGACTAGCGGGGGAGAGACCCAGTACTTC.

CDR3 loop: CASSLGGGDPKYF. The CDR3 DNA is TGTGCCAGCAGCTTAGGCGGTGGGGATCCAAAGTACTTC. The chain is built from TRBV7-9 and TRBJ2-7; no clear D gene. CDR1 and CDR2 from the germline V gene are SEHNR and FQNEAQ (reference sequence). V lost 1 base, J lost 11 bases, and 15 bases lay in between. The CDR3 has 13 residues.

This clonotype came up once. The rearrangement joins TRBV21-1 to TRBJ1-5. TRBV21-1 is termed a pseudogene. CDR3 length: 17 amino acids. CDR3 sequence (DNA): TGTGCCAGCAGCAAGACCGGCAGCCGCCATAGCAATCAGCCCCAGCATTTT. This sequence encodes CASSKTGSRHSNQPQHF.